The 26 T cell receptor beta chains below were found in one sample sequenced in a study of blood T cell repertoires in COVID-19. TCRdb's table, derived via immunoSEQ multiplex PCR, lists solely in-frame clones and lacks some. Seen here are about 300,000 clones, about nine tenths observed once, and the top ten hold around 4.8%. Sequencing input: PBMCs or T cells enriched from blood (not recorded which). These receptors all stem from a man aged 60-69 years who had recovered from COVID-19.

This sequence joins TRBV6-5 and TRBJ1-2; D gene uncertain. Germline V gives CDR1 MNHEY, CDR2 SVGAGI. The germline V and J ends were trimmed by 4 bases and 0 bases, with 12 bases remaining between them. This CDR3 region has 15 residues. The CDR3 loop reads CASSSPGVANYGYTF. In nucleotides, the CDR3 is TGTGCCAGCAGTTCCCCAGGTGTGGCTAACTATGGCTACACCTTC.

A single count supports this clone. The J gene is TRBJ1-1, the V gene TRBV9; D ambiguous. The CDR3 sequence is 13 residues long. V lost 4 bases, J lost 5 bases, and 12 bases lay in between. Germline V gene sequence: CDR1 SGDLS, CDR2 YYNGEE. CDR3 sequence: CASSPRPLTEAFF. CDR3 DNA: TGTGCCAGCAGCCCCCGTCCGTTAACTGAAGCTTTCTTT.

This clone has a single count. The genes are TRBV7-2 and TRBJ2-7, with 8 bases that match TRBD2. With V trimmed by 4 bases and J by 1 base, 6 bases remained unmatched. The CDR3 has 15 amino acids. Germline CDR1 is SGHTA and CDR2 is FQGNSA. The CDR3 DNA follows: TGTGCCAGCAGCTCCCGGAGCGGGGGATCCTACGAGCAGTACTTC. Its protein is CASSSRSGGSYEQYF. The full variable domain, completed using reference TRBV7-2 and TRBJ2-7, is GAGVSQSPSNKVTEKGKDVELRCDPISGHTALYWYRQSLGQGLEFLIYFQGNSAPDKSGLPSDRFSAERTGGSVSTLTIQRTQQEDSAVYLCASSSRSGGSYEQYFGPGTRLTVT.

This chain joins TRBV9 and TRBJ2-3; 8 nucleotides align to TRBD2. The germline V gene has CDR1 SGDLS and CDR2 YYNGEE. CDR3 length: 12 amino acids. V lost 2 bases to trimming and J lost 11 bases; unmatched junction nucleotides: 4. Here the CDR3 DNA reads TGTGCCAGCAGCGTTTCGCGGGGGGAGCAGTATTTT. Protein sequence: CASSVSRGEQYF.

This CDR3 is CASSFRDREYEQYF. CDR3 in DNA: TGTGCCAGCAGCTTCCGGGACAGGGAGTACGAGCAGTACTTC. The chain couples TRBV7-9 to TRBJ2-7; TRBD1 matches at 9 bases. Germline lookup yields CDR1 SEHNR and CDR2 FQNEAQ (reference sequence). CDR3 length: 14 amino acids. Germline trimming cut 3 bases from V and 4 bases from J; bases unmatched to any gene: 4.

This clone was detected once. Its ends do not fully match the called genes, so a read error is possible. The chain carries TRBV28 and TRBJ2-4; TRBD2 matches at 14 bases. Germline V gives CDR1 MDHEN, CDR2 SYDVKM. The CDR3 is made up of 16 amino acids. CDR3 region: CASRGQRGTSGSGKVF. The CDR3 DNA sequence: TGTGCCAGCAGGGGGCAACGAGGGACTAGCGGGAGTGGAAAGGTCTTC. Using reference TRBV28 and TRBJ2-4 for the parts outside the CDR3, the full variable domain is DVKVTQSSRYLVKRTGEKVFLECVQDMDHENMFWYRQDPGLGLRLIYFSYDVKMKEKGDIPEGYSVSREKKERFSLILESASTNQTSMYLCASRGQRGTSGSGKVFGAGTRLSVL.

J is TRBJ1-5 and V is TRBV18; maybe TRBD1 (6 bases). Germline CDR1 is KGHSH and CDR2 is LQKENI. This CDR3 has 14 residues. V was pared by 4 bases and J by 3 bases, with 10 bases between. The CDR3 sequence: CASSRGQNNQPQHF. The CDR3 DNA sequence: TGTGCCAGCTCACGTGGACAGAACAATCAGCCCCAGCATTTT.

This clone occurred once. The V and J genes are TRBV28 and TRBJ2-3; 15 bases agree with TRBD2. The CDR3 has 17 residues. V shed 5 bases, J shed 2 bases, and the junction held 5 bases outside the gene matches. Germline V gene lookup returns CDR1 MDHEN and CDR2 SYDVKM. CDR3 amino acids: CASSHGLAGGHTDTQYF. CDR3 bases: TGTGCCAGCAGTCACGGACTAGCGGGAGGGCACACAGATACGCAGTATTTT.

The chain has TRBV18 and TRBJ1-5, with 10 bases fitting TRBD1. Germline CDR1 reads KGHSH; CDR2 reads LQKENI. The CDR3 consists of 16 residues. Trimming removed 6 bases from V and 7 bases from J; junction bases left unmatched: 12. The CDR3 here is CASSPGTGALEQPQHF. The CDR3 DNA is TGTGCCAGCTCGCCCGGGACAGGGGCTCTGGAACAGCCCCAGCATTTT.

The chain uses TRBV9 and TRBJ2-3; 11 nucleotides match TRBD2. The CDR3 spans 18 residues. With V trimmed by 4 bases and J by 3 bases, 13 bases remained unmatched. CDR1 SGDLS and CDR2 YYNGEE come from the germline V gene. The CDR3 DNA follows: TGTGCCAGCAGCACCAGGATCGGACTAGCGGGTACTACAGATACGCAGTATTTT. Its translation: CASSTRIGLAGTTDTQYF.

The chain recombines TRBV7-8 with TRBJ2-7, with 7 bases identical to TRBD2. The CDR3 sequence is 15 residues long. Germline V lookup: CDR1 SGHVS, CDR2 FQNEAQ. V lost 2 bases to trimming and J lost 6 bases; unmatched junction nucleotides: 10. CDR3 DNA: TGTGCCAGCAGCTTAAGATCTTGGGGGGAGGGCGAGCAGTACTTC. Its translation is CASSLRSWGEGEQYF.

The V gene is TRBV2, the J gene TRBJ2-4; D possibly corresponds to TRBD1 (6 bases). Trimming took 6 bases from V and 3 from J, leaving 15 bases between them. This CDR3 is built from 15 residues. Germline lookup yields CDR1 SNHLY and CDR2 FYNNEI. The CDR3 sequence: CASRNTGSSKNIQYF. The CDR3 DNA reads TGTGCCAGCAGGAACACAGGGAGTAGCAAAAACATTCAGTACTTC.

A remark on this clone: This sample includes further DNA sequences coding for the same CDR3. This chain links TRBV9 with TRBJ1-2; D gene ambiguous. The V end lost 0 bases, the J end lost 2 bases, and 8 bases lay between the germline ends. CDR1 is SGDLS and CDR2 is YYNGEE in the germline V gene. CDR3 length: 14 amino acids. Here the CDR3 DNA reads TGTGCCAGCAGCGTAGGCGGCACAAACTATGGCTACACCTTC. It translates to CASSVGGTNYGYTF.

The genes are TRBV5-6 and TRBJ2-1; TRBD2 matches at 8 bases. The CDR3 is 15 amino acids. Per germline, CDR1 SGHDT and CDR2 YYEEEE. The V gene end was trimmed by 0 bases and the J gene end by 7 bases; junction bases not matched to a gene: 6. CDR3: CASSLVAGRGNEQFF. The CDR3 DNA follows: TGTGCCAGCAGCTTGGTAGCGGGAAGGGGGAATGAGCAGTTCTTC.

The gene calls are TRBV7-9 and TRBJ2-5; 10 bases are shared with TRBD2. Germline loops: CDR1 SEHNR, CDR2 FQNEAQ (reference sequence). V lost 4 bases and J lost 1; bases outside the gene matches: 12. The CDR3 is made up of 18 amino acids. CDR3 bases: TGTGCCAGCAGCTCCGACCTAGCTAGCGGGGGATTCCAAGAGACCCAGTACTTC. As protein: CASSSDLASGGFQETQYF. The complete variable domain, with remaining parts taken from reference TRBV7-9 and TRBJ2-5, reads DTGVSQNPRHKITKRGQNVTFRCDPISEHNRLYWYRQTLGQGPEFLTYFQNEAQLEKSRLLSDRFSAERPKGSFSTLEIQRTEQGDSAMYLCASSSDLASGGFQETQYFGPGTRLLVL.

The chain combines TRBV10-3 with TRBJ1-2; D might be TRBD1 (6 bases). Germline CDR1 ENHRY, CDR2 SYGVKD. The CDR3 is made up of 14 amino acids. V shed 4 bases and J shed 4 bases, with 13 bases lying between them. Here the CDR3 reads CAISGRQDSYGYTF. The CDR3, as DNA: TGTGCCATCAGTGGTAGACAGGATAGCTATGGCTACACCTTC.

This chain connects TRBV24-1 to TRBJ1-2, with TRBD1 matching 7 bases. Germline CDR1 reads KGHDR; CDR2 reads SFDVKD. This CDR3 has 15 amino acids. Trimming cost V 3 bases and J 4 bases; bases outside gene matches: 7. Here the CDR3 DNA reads TGTGCCACCAGTGATACCAGACAGGGAGGCTATGGCTACACCTTC. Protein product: CATSDTRQGGYGYTF.

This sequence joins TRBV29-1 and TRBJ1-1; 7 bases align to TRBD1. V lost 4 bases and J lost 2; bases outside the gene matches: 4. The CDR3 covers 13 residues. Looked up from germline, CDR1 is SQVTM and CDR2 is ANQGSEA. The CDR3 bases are TGCAGCGTTGGACAGGGTCTAAACACTGAAGCTTTCTTT. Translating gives CSVGQGLNTEAFF.

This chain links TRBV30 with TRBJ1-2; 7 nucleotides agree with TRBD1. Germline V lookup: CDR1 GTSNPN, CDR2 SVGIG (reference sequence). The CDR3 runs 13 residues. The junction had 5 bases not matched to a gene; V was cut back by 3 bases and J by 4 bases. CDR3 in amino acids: CAWRNRGGYGYTF. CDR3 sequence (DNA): TGTGCCTGGAGAAACAGGGGAGGCTATGGCTACACCTTC.

The CDR3 loop is CASSDGSAWYEQYF. The DNA for the CDR3 is TGTGCCAGCAGCGATGGCAGTGCCTGGTACGAGCAGTACTTC. The V gene is TRBV9, the J gene TRBJ2-7, with D uncertain. In germline, CDR1 is SGDLS, CDR2 YYNGEE. The CDR3 totals 14 residues. Trimming stripped 3 bases from V and 4 bases from J, with 14 bases between.

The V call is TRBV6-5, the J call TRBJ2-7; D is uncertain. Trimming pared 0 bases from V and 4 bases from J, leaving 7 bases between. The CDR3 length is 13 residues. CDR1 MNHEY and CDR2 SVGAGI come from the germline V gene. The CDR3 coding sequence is TGTGCCAGCAGTTACTCTGACAATTACGAGCAGTACTTC. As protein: CASSYSDNYEQYF.

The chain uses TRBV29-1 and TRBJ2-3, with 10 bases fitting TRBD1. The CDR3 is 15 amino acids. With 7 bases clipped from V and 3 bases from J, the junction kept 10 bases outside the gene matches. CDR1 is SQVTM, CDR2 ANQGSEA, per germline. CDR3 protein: CSAHNPGQGTDTQYF. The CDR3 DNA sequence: TGCAGCGCCCATAATCCGGGACAGGGGACAGATACGCAGTATTTT.

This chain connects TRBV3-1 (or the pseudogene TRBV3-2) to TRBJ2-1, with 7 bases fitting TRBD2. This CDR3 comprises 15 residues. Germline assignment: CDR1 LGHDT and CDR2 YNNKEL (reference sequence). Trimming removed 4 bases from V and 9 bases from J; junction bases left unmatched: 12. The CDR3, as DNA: TGTGCCAGCAGCCCTGACCCGACTAGCACCCGTGAGCAGTTCTTC. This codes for CASSPDPTSTREQFF.

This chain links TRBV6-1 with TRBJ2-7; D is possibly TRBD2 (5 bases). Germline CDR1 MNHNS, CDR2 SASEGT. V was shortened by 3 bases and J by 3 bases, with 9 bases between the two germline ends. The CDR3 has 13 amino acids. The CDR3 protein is CASSETDYYEQYF. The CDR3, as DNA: TGTGCCAGCAGTGAGACTGACTACTACGAGCAGTACTTC.

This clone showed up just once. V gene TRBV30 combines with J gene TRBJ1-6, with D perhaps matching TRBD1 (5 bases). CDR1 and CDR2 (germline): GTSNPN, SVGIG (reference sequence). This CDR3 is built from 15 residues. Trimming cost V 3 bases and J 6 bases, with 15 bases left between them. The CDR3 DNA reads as TGTGCCTGGAGCGGCCGGGACTCCCTTAATTCACCCCTCCACTTT. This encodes CAWSGRDSLNSPLHF.

In nucleotides, the CDR3 is TGTGCCAGCAGTGTGCCTAGCGGATCGTACCAAGAGACCCAGTACTTC. It translates to CASSVPSGSYQETQYF. The chain is built from TRBV2 and TRBJ2-5, with 7 bases identical to TRBD2. The V segment lost 4 bases and the J segment 0 bases; nucleotides outside the gene matches: 8. In germline, CDR1 is SNHLY, CDR2 FYNNEI. The length of the CDR3 is 16 residues.